Following are 28 T cell receptor beta chains from one sample sequenced in a study of blood T cells in healthy people across ages (dated by TCRdb to about 2015). Libraries were made using 5' RACE. Instrument on record: Illumina HiSeq 2500. The second PCR ran for about 6 to 11 cycles and used a J-beta primer mix along with a sample-barcoded 5' primer. TCRdb trimmed public reads at Q25 via fastp, called clones via MiXCR and kept in-frame beta chains. Identical CDR3 proteins give one entry, which carries the most common genes and DNA. The table for this sample lists 1.5 million to 2 million distinct CDR3 sequences; approximately 30% of them were counted only once. In total, the top ten clones hold 7.7% of the sample. Sequencing was carried out using blood. Every receptor here comes from a woman in her twenties or thirties in good health.

V usage is TRBV30 and J usage is TRBJ1-6, with D perhaps matching TRBD1 (5 bases). Trimming shortened V by 0 bases and J by 10 bases, and 7 bases separated the two germline ends. Germline V gene lookup returns CDR1 GTSNPN and CDR2 SVGIG (reference sequence). The CDR3 runs 12 residues. This CDR3 is CAWSVRGSPLHF. As DNA, the CDR3 is TGTGCCTGGAGTGTACGGGGGTCACCCCTCCACTTT.

The chain couples TRBV20-1 to TRBJ2-2, with 13 positions matching TRBD2. Germline V gene sequence: CDR1 DFQATT, CDR2 SNEGSKA (reference sequence). The CDR3 runs 16 residues. Losses at the gene ends were 6 bases for V and 3 bases for J; bases not matched to a gene: 7. The CDR3 nucleotides read TGCAGTGCCCGACTAGCGGGGGGCCGGGACACCGGGGAGCTGTTTTTT. Translated: CSARLAGGRDTGELFF.

About this clonotype: With a much larger clone just one base away, this may be a read error. The chain joins TRBV7-6 to TRBJ2-1; D gene unclear. CDR3 length: 17 residues. Germline V gives CDR1 SGHVS, CDR2 FNYEAQ. The CDR3 coding sequence is TGTGCCAGCAGCTTTTCTAGGCAACCAAACCTTAACAATGTGCAGTTCTTC. Protein: CASSFSRQPNLNNVQFF.

This clonotype came up a few times. The CDR3, as DNA: TGTGCCAGCAGTCTAAACGGAGGGGAGGGGCGCTCCTACAATGAGCAGTTCTTC. Amino acids: CASSLNGGEGRSYNEQFF. This sequence joins TRBV6-1 and TRBJ2-1; TRBD2 matches at 7 bases. Trimming at V came to 5 bases and at J to 0 bases, leaving 13 bases not matched to a gene. This CDR3 spans 18 amino acids. Germline V gene data show CDR1 as MNHNS and CDR2 as SASEGT.

The chain is built from TRBV7-8 and TRBJ2-7; 8 nucleotides match TRBD2. The germline V gene encodes CDR1 SGHVS and CDR2 FQNEAQ. This CDR3 contains 13 residues. V lost 4 bases, J lost 5 bases, and 4 bases stayed unmatched. Here the CDR3 reads CASSSGGLNEQYF. DNA for the CDR3: TGTGCCAGCAGCTCGGGGGGGCTCAACGAGCAGTACTTC.

In its sample, this clonotype was seen a few times. The chain couples TRBV6-5 to TRBJ2-3, with D hard to call. V lost 0 bases, J lost 2 bases, and 9 bases lay in between. Germline CDR1 reads MNHEY; CDR2 reads SVGAGI. The CDR3 spans 15 residues. The CDR3 protein is CASSYSQDPTDTQYF. The CDR3 DNA is TGTGCCAGCAGTTACTCTCAAGACCCCACAGATACGCAGTATTTT.

In the case of this clonotype: A much larger clone lies one base from this, so it may be a read error. The V gene is TRBV24-1, the J gene TRBJ1-5; D is unclear. This CDR3 comprises 14 residues. From germline, CDR1 is KGHDR and CDR2 SFDVKD. Between the trimmed V and J ends, which lost 8 bases and 6 bases, there was a span of 16 bases. CDR3 nucleotide sequence: TGTGCCACCAATGACCCAAAGGTGGGTCAGCCCCAGCATTTT. Its translation is CATNDPKVGQPQHF.

The genes are TRBV7-9 and TRBJ1-1, with a weak D call TRBD1 (5 bases). This CDR3 region has 14 residues. V dropped 1 base and J dropped 3 bases, with 9 bases sitting between them. CDR1 and CDR2 from the germline V gene are SEHNR and FQNEAQ (reference sequence). This CDR3 reads CASSLDQGDTEAFF. CDR3 DNA sequence: TGTGCCAGCAGCTTAGATCAGGGTGACACTGAAGCTTTCTTT. The full variable domain, its missing parts supplied by reference TRBV7-9 and TRBJ1-1, is DTGVSQNPRHKITKRGQNVTFRCDPISEHNRLYWYRQTLGQGPEFLTYFQNEAQLEKSRLLSDRFSAERPKGSFSTLEIQRTEQGDSAMYLCASSLDQGDTEAFFGQGTRLTVV.

The chain employs TRBV6-1 and TRBJ1-5; possibly TRBD1 for D (6 bases). This CDR3 spans 16 amino acids. Between the trimmed V and J ends, which lost 4 bases and 1 base, there was a span of 14 bases. Germline values: CDR1 MNHNS, CDR2 SASEGT. CDR3 region: CASSVQQGWSNQPQHF. The CDR3 DNA reads as TGTGCCAGCAGTGTACAACAGGGATGGAGCAATCAGCCCCAGCATTTT.

The V call is TRBV28, the J call TRBJ2-7; tentatively, D is TRBD1 or TRBD2 (5 bases each). Trimming removed 3 bases at V and 11 bases at J, with 17 bases between. CDR3 size: 13 residues. CDR1 is MDHEN, CDR2 SYDVKM, per germline. CDR3 sequence (DNA): TGTGCCAGCAGTTTTTCCGGGACCGCCGGGGAGTACTTC. Amino acids: CASSFSGTAGEYF.

In its sample, this clonotype was seen a few times. This chain uses TRBV7-9 with TRBJ2-6; unclear D gene. The length of the CDR3 is 17 residues. The V end was cut by 5 bases, the J end by 1 base, with 15 bases between. The germline V gene has CDR1 SEHNR and CDR2 FQNEAQ (reference sequence). The CDR3 nucleotides read TGTGCCAGCAGCCTAGGGCTTGAGGCATCTGGGGCCAACGTCCTGACTTTC. As protein: CASSLGLEASGANVLTF.

Of note for this clonotype: A clone one base away is much larger, so this may be a read error. Because the CDR3 is missing its conserved closing phenylalanine or tryptophan, this is likely a read error. The gene calls are TRBV5-1 and TRBJ2-5; TRBD2 is a possible D gene (6 bases). With 4 bases removed from V and 4 bases from J, the gap between germline ends came to 17 bases. Germline CDR1 reads SGHRS; CDR2 reads YFSETQ. The CDR3 has 15 amino acids. Here the CDR3 reads CASSLSGRGGETQYC. The CDR3 nucleotides read TGCGCCAGCAGCCTCTCGGGAAGGGGAGGAGAGACCCAGTACTGC.

This clonotype showed up just a few times. V is TRBV20-1 and J is TRBJ2-1; D call uncertain. This CDR3 comprises 15 residues. CDR1 is DFQATT and CDR2 is SNEGSKA in the germline V gene (reference sequence). With 1 base removed from V and 0 bases from J, the gap between germline ends came to 10 bases. CDR3 sequence: CSARGAASSYNEQFF. The DNA for the CDR3 is TGCAGTGCTAGAGGGGCGGCGAGCTCCTACAATGAGCAGTTCTTC.

The CDR3 coding sequence is TGCAGCGTTGCAGGGGCAGGGGAGTATCTGATGGATATGAACACTGAAGCTTTCTTT. Amino acids: CSVAGAGEYLMDMNTEAFF. V gene TRBV29-1 combines with J gene TRBJ1-1; the D gene is possibly TRBD1 (6 bases). There are 19 residues in the CDR3. Trimming left V 4 bases short and J 0 bases short, with 27 bases between. Germline values: CDR1 SQVTM, CDR2 ANQGSEA.

This clonotype was found many times. The rearrangement uses TRBV7-2 and TRBJ1-1; D ambiguous. Germline-derived CDR1 and CDR2 are SGHTA and FQGNSA. The CDR3 covers 13 residues. Trimming removed 3 bases at V and 5 bases at J, with 10 bases between. In DNA form, the CDR3 reads TGTGCCAGCAGCTTCGGGTTGTATACTGAAGCTTTCTTT. Translating gives CASSFGLYTEAFF. The full variable domain, completed using reference TRBV7-2 and TRBJ1-1, is GAGVSQSPSNKVTEKGKDVELRCDPISGHTALYWYRQSLGQGLEFLIYFQGNSAPDKSGLPSDRFSAERTGGSVSTLTIQRTQQEDSAVYLCASSFGLYTEAFFGQGTRLTVV.

In its sample, this clonotype was seen a few times. The CDR3 sequence is CASGVSGYNEQFF. The DNA for the CDR3 is TGTGCCAGCGGGGTTAGTGGGTACAATGAGCAGTTCTTC. V usage is TRBV2 and J usage is TRBJ2-1; no firm D call. Germline CDR1 SNHLY, CDR2 FYNNEI. This CDR3 has 13 amino acids. V was trimmed by 8 bases and J by 4 bases, leaving 12 bases between them.

This clonotype was counted a few times. This chain joins TRBV10-2 and TRBJ2-6; D is possibly TRBD1 (6 bases). Trimming took off 7 bases at V and 0 bases at J, with 19 bases between the two ends. The CDR3 is 18 residues long. Germline CDR1 and CDR2: WSHSY and SAAADI. The CDR3 DNA sequence: TGCGCCAGCAATGGGGGTACAGGGATAAACTCTGGGGCCAACGTCCTGACTTTC. This gives the protein CASNGGTGINSGANVLTF.

This clonotype was picked up many times. The chain is built from TRBV7-2 and TRBJ2-6; D remains ambiguous. V lost 5 bases and J 2 bases, leaving 13 bases between the germline ends. The CDR3 loop spans 16 amino acids. Germline V lookup: CDR1 SGHTA, CDR2 FQGNSA. The CDR3 protein is CASSLTYSAGANVLTF. The CDR3 region has the DNA TGTGCCAGCAGCCTGACTTACAGTGCTGGGGCCAACGTCCTGACTTTC.

This chain joins TRBV20-1 and TRBJ2-1; 8 nucleotides align to TRBD2. Germline loops: CDR1 DFQATT, CDR2 SNEGSKA (reference sequence). This CDR3 comprises 17 residues. The V segment lost 1 base and the J segment 7 bases; nucleotides outside the gene matches: 15. CDR3 loop: CSARGAKGREGENEQFF. Here the CDR3 DNA reads TGCAGTGCTAGAGGGGCCAAGGGCCGGGAGGGAGAGAATGAGCAGTTCTTC.

This clonotype was seen many times. The V call is TRBV6-5, the J call TRBJ2-4; 7 bases fit TRBD1. CDR3 length: 13 residues. The germline gives CDR1 MNHEY, CDR2 SVGAGI. With 6 bases clipped from V and 9 bases from J, the junction kept 8 bases outside the gene matches. This chain's CDR3 is CASSATGVGIQYF. CDR3 bases: TGTGCCAGCAGCGCTACAGGGGTGGGCATTCAGTACTTC.

The rearrangement links TRBV12-3 or TRBV12-4 to TRBJ1-2; D unresolved. V lost 5 bases, J lost 4 bases, and 11 bases lay in between. The CDR3 consists of 13 residues. The CDR3: CASSVDVSYGYTF. The DNA of the CDR3 is TGTGCCAGCAGTGTAGACGTAAGCTATGGCTACACCTTC.

As regards this clonotype: One end of the junction fails to match germline, which may point to a read error. The chain couples TRBV5-5 to TRBJ1-1; TRBD1 aligns across 7 bases. Germline assignment: CDR1 SGHKS and CDR2 YYEKEE (reference sequence). There are 15 residues in the CDR3. CDR3 nucleotide sequence: TGTGCCAGCAGCTCCCTGACAGGGTCGGACACTGGAGCTTTCTTT. It translates to CASSSLTGSDTGAFF.

This clonotype was detected many times. The rearrangement links TRBV9 to TRBJ2-7; weak D call: TRBD2 (6 bases). Germline values: CDR1 SGDLS, CDR2 YYNGEE. The CDR3 has 14 amino acids. Trimming removed 4 bases from V and 2 bases from J, with 13 bases in between. This chain's CDR3 is CASSLRDLPYEQYF. Written as DNA, the CDR3 is TGTGCCAGCAGCTTGCGGGACCTCCCCTACGAGCAGTACTTC.

The CDR3 DNA reads TGTGCCAGCAGTGACCAGGGACTGGCTGGAAACACCATATATTTT. Protein sequence: CASSDQGLAGNTIYF. The chain employs TRBV2 and TRBJ1-3; maybe TRBD1 (5 bases). V lost 3 bases and J 2 bases, leaving 11 bases between the germline ends. The V gene's germline CDR1 is SNHLY and CDR2 FYNNEI. The CDR3 contains 15 residues.

This clonotype was counted between two and nine times. One base away lies a much larger clone, so this may be a sequencing read error. The chain has TRBV7-2 and TRBJ1-2; weak D call: TRBD1 (6 bases). V shed 8 bases and J shed 2 bases, with 12 bases lying between them. The CDR3 totals 13 residues. Germline lookup yields CDR1 SGHTA and CDR2 FQGNSA. CDR3 nucleotides: TGTGCCAGCTGCCGGGGACACAACTATGGCTACACCTTC. Translation gives CASCRGHNYGYTF.

This clonotype came up a few times. V is TRBV3-1 and J is TRBJ1-2; D uncertain. Germline CDR1 reads LGHDT; CDR2 reads YNNKEL (reference sequence). Trimming took off 3 bases at V and 7 bases at J, with 12 bases between the two ends. The CDR3 contains 13 residues. In DNA, the CDR3 is TGTGCCAGCAGCCAGGTGATAGGTGGTGGCTACACCTTC. Translating gives CASSQVIGGGYTF.

In this sample, this clonotype turned up a few times. The chain carries TRBV7-2 and TRBJ1-2, with D maybe TRBD1 (5 bases). The CDR3 covers 13 residues. Trimming cost V 6 bases and J 6 bases, with 14 bases left between them. Germline lookup yields CDR1 SGHTA and CDR2 FQGNSA. This CDR3 is CASRSYRSDGYTF. Here the CDR3 DNA reads TGTGCCAGCAGGTCCTACAGGAGTGATGGCTACACCTTC.

V and J are TRBV6-5 and TRBJ1-2; D possibly corresponds to TRBD1 (5 bases). CDR1 and CDR2 from the germline V gene are MNHEY and SVGAGI. V was shortened by 6 bases and J by 8 bases, with 13 bases between the two germline ends. This CDR3 has 12 amino acids. The CDR3 DNA follows: TGTGCCAGCAGGGCGACAGTTGGGGGCTACACCTTC. The encoded protein is CASRATVGGYTF.